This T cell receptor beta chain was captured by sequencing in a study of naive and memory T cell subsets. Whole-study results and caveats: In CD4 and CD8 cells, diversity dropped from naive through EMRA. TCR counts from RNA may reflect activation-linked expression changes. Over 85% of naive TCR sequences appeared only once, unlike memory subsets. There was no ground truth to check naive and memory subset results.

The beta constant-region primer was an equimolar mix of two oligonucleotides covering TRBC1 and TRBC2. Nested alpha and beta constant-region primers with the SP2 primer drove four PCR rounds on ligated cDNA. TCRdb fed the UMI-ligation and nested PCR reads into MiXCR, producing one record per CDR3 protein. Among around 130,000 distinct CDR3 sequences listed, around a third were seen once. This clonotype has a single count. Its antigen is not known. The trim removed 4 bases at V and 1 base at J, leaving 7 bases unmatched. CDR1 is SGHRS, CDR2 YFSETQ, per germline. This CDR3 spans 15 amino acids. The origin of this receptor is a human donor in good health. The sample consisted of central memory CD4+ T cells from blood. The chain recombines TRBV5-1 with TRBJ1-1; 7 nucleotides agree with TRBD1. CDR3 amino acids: CASSRFGTENTEAFF. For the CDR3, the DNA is TGCGCCAGCAGCCGCTTCGGGACAGAGAACACTGAAGCTTTCTTT.